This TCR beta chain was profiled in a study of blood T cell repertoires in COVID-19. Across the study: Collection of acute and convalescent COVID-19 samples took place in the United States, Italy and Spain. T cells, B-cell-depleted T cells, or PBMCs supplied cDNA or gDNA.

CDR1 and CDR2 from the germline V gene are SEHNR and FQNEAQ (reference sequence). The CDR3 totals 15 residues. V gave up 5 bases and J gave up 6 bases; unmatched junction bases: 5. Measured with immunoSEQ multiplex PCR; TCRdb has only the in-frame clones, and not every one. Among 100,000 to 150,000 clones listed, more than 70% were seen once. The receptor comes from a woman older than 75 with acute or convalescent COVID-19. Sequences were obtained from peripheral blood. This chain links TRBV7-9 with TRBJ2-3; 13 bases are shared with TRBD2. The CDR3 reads CASSRTSGSSDTQYF. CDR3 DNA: TGTGCCAGCAGCAGGACTAGCGGGAGTTCGGATACGCAGTATTTT.